A single sample is the source of the 23 T cell receptor beta chains below, sequenced in a study of shared clonotypes between healthy human individuals (TCRdb year 2020). Library prep was done by the immunoSEQ multiplex PCR assay. TCRdb's version of the immuneACCESS table is confined to in-frame rearrangements and falls short of the full clone set. An unresolved V gene accounts for under half of the shortfall where checked; the remainder is of unknown origin. Present in this sample are about 2.4 million clones, 93% of which were seen just once. The ten biggest clones cover roughly 0.36% of the sample. Sequencing used naive CD4+ T cells from PBMCs. The cell subset or site label corresponds to: CD45RA+ positively selected. These receptors originate from a man between 18 and 29 years old in good health. Some clones in this sample may be carry-over from other donors' samples.

The V call is TRBV9, the J call TRBJ1-2, with TRBD1 as a possible D gene (5 bases). Trimming shortened V by 3 bases and J by 5 bases, and 17 bases separated the two germline ends. The CDR3 covers 15 residues. Germline assignment: CDR1 SGDLS and CDR2 YYNGEE. The CDR3 region is CASSGRGGFGYGYTF. DNA for the CDR3: TGTGCCAGCAGCGGACGCGGGGGGTTTGGATATGGCTACACCTTC.

This sequence joins TRBV28 and TRBJ2-2; 11 nucleotides match TRBD2. The CDR3 covers 16 residues. Trimming took 8 bases from V and 0 from J; bases not matched to a gene: 5. Germline V gene lookup returns CDR1 MDHEN and CDR2 SYDVKM. The CDR3 sequence: CASEGLAESNTGELFF. In DNA, the CDR3 is TGTGCCAGCGAGGGACTAGCGGAGTCGAACACCGGGGAGCTGTTTTTT.

A word on this clone: Other DNA sequences of this sample code for an identical CDR3. The chain recombines TRBV18 with TRBJ2-7; the match to TRBD1 covers 8 bases. V lost 3 bases to trimming and J lost 3 bases; unmatched junction nucleotides: 4. The CDR3 loop spans 14 amino acids. From germline, CDR1 is KGHSH and CDR2 LQKENI. The CDR3 DNA is TGTGCCAGCTCACCCGGGACAGGAGACTACGAGCAGTACTTC. Translation gives CASSPGTGDYEQYF.

The V call is TRBV5-1, the J call TRBJ2-1; the D gene is possibly TRBD2 (6 bases). Germline V CDR1 and CDR2: SGHRS, YFSETQ. The CDR3 extends over 15 amino acids. Trimming removed 3 bases from V and 4 bases from J, with 14 bases in between. The CDR3 protein is CASSSSLAQYNEQFF. The CDR3 DNA follows: TGCGCCAGCAGCTCCTCACTAGCACAGTACAATGAGCAGTTCTTC.

The J gene is TRBJ2-5, the V gene TRBV28, with 7 bases that match TRBD2. The trim removed 7 bases at V and 7 bases at J, leaving 9 bases unmatched. The CDR3 has 13 residues. From germline, CDR1 is MDHEN and CDR2 SYDVKM. As DNA, the CDR3 is TGTGCCAGCACCATAGGCGGGGGACGGACCCAGTACTTC. Residues: CASTIGGGRTQYF.

J is TRBJ1-1 and V is TRBV4-2, with TRBD1 as a possible D gene (5 bases). The germline V and J ends were trimmed by 1 base and 0 bases, with 18 bases remaining between them. This CDR3 spans 18 amino acids. The germline V gene has CDR1 LGHNA and CDR2 YNFKEQ. DNA for the CDR3: TGTGCCAGCAGCCAAGGGGTAGGACGGGGGTTCATGAACACTGAAGCTTTCTTT. Protein sequence: CASSQGVGRGFMNTEAFF.

V usage is TRBV4-1 and J usage is TRBJ2-7; TRBD2 aligns across 10 bases. The CDR3 length is 15 residues. Trimming removed 0 bases from V and 9 bases from J; junction bases left unmatched: 8. Germline V lookup: CDR1 MGHRA, CDR2 YSYEKL. CDR3 nucleotides: TGCGCCAGCAGCCAAGATGAGAGCGGGGGGGCAAGGCAGTACTTC. Encoded protein: CASSQDESGGARQYF.

The chain links TRBV5-1 to TRBJ2-1; TRBD2 matches at 7 bases. Trimming removed 1 base from V and 9 bases from J; junction bases left unmatched: 4. Germline V lookup: CDR1 SGHRS, CDR2 YFSETQ. The CDR3 contains 13 residues. CDR3 sequence: CASSLRGEGEQFF. The CDR3 region has the DNA TGCGCCAGCAGCTTGAGAGGGGAGGGTGAGCAGTTCTTC.

The V call is TRBV30, the J call TRBJ1-1; no clear D. The CDR3 has 13 residues. With 2 bases removed from V and 1 base from J, the gap between germline ends came to 8 bases. CDR1 is GTSNPN, CDR2 SVGIG, per germline (reference sequence). The CDR3 spells CAWSSQENTEAFF. Written as DNA, the CDR3 is TGTGCCTGGAGTAGTCAGGAGAACACTGAAGCTTTCTTT. Looking up the rest from reference TRBV30 and TRBJ1-1 gives the full variable domain: SQTIHQWPATLVQPVGSPLSLECTVEGTSNPNLYWYRQAAGRGLQLLFYSVGIGQISSEVPQNLSASRPQDRQFILSSKKLLLSDSGFYLCAWSSQENTEAFFGQGTRLTVV.

This clone is a singleton in its sample. This chain connects TRBV28 to TRBJ2-7; the D gene is possibly TRBD1 (5 bases). V gave up 11 bases and J gave up 6 bases, with 23 bases separating them. The CDR3 is 14 residues long. Germline CDR1 MDHEN, CDR2 SYDVKM. CDR3 sequence: CAGATGYGVGEQYF. The CDR3 DNA sequence: TGTGCCGGGGCCACAGGTTACGGCGTCGGCGAGCAGTACTTC.

The rearrangement joins TRBV15 to TRBJ1-1; D remains ambiguous. V gave up 6 bases and J gave up 0 bases, with 8 bases separating them. CDR1 and CDR2 from the germline V gene are LNHNV and YYDKDF (reference sequence). There are 13 residues in the CDR3. CDR3: CATRGRLNTEAFF. CDR3 nucleotide sequence: TGTGCCACCAGGGGTCGGCTGAACACTGAAGCTTTCTTT.

The genes are TRBV7-2 and TRBJ2-5; D ambiguous. Trimming shortened V by 2 bases and J by 5 bases, and 12 bases separated the two germline ends. CDR1 and CDR2 (germline): SGHTA, FQGNSA. This CDR3 region has 14 residues. The CDR3 sequence is CASSLNPGGETQYF. In DNA, the CDR3 is TGTGCCAGCAGCTTAAATCCCGGTGGGGAGACCCAGTACTTC.

The chain joins TRBV7-8 to TRBJ2-7, with TRBD2 as a possible D gene (6 bases). V lost 3 bases, J lost 3 bases, and 12 bases lay in between. CDR1 SGHVS and CDR2 FQNEAQ come from the germline V gene. The CDR3 runs 14 residues. CDR3 amino acids: CASSLRGANYEQYF. The CDR3 nucleotides are TGTGCCAGCAGCTTGCGGGGCGCAAACTACGAGCAGTACTTC.

The chain carries TRBV5-6 and TRBJ2-7; the D gene could be TRBD1 or TRBD2 (5 bases each). The CDR3 covers 16 residues. CDR1 SGHDT and CDR2 YYEEEE come from the germline V gene. V dropped 0 bases and J dropped 0 bases, with 13 bases sitting between them. CDR3 region: CASSLAGTRSSYEQYF. The CDR3 DNA sequence: TGTGCCAGCAGCTTGGCCGGGACCCGTAGCTCCTACGAGCAGTACTTC.

V gene TRBV7-3 combines with J gene TRBJ2-1, with D perhaps TRBD2 (6 bases). Germline loops: CDR1 SGHTA, CDR2 FQGTGA. The CDR3 spans 16 residues. Trimming removed 1 base from V and 5 bases from J, with 15 bases in between. CDR3 nucleotides: TGTGCCAGCAGCTTAAGGGGCGGGGCTGGAGACAATGAGCAGTTCTTC. It yields the protein CASSLRGGAGDNEQFF.

This clone was seen a single time. The chain recombines TRBV7-2 with TRBJ1-2; 11 positions match TRBD1. The length of the CDR3 is 15 residues. CDR1 and CDR2 from the germline V gene are SGHTA and FQGNSA. The junction had 9 bases not matched to a gene; V was cut back by 5 bases and J by 7 bases. CDR3 amino acids: CASSLDRGLGAGYTF. DNA of the CDR3: TGTGCCAGCAGCCTGGACAGGGGGCTTGGGGCTGGCTACACCTTC.

The V and J genes are TRBV19 and TRBJ2-6; D is possibly TRBD1 (6 bases). CDR1 is LNHDA, CDR2 SQIVND, per germline (reference sequence). Trimming left V 6 bases short and J 2 bases short, with 14 bases between. This CDR3 contains 16 residues. The CDR3 DNA reads TGTGCCAGTAGGCCGGGACACCTCACTGGGGCCAACGTCCTGACTTTC. Translation gives CASRPGHLTGANVLTF.

The chain is built from TRBV5-4 and TRBJ2-1; possibly TRBD1 for D (6 bases). This CDR3 contains 14 residues. Germline CDR1 is SGHNT and CDR2 is YYREEE (reference sequence). Trimming left V 1 base short and J 7 bases short, with 12 bases between. The CDR3 here is CASSLITGRNEQFF. The CDR3 nucleotides read TGTGCCAGCAGCTTGATCACAGGGCGGAATGAGCAGTTCTTC. Full variable domain (remainder filled in from reference TRBV5-4 and TRBJ2-1): ETGVTQSPTHLIKTRGQQVTLRCSSQSGHNTVSWYQQALGQGPQFIFQYYREEENGRGNFPPRFSGLQFPNYSSELNVNALELDDSALYLCASSLITGRNEQFFGPGTRLTVL.

The chain couples TRBV28 to TRBJ2-7; D gene uncertain. CDR3 length: 15 amino acids. Germline lookup yields CDR1 MDHEN and CDR2 SYDVKM. V lost 5 bases, J lost 0 bases, and 14 bases lay in between. The CDR3 loop is CASSANSPSSYEQYF. Here the CDR3 DNA reads TGTGCCAGCAGTGCGAATTCACCCTCCTCCTACGAGCAGTACTTC.

The V and J genes are TRBV5-4 and TRBJ2-7; TRBD1 might be the D (5 bases). Per the germline V gene, CDR1 is SGHNT and CDR2 is YYREEE (reference sequence). The CDR3 length is 15 residues. Between the trimmed V and J ends, which lost 2 bases and 3 bases, there was a span of 15 bases. The CDR3 is CASSFLAGNGYEQYF. CDR3 nucleotides: TGTGCCAGCAGCTTTCTCGCAGGGAACGGCTACGAGCAGTACTTC.

As regards this clone: Relative to the germline gene, one junction end is altered; a read error may explain this. The chain links TRBV28 to TRBJ2-1; 10 bases are a match to TRBD2. The CDR3 runs to 16 residues. Germline CDR1 is MDHEN and CDR2 is SYDVKM. CDR3 in amino acids: CASSLLILAGSPTLIF. The DNA for the CDR3 is TGTGCCAGCAGTTTATTGATACTAGCGGGAAGCCCCACCTTAATCTTC.

The gene calls are TRBV7-6 and TRBJ1-2; D ambiguous. The V gene's germline CDR1 is SGHVS and CDR2 FNYEAQ. The V end was cut by 4 bases, the J end by 5 bases, with 5 bases between. This CDR3 has 11 residues. The CDR3 reads CASSSGYGYTF. DNA of the CDR3: TGTGCCAGCAGCTCCGGGTATGGCTACACCTTC.

A note on this clone: The same CDR3 is also encoded by other DNA sequences in this sample. The CDR3 reads CATSRGTSGGYNEQFF. CDR3 DNA: TGTGCCACCAGCAGAGGGACTAGCGGGGGTTACAATGAGCAGTTCTTC. The chain joins TRBV15 to TRBJ2-1; 13 nucleotides agree with TRBD2. This CDR3 is built from 16 residues. CDR1 and CDR2 from the germline V gene are LNHNV and YYDKDF (reference sequence). J gave up 4 bases and V 1 base, and 1 base lay outside the gene matches.